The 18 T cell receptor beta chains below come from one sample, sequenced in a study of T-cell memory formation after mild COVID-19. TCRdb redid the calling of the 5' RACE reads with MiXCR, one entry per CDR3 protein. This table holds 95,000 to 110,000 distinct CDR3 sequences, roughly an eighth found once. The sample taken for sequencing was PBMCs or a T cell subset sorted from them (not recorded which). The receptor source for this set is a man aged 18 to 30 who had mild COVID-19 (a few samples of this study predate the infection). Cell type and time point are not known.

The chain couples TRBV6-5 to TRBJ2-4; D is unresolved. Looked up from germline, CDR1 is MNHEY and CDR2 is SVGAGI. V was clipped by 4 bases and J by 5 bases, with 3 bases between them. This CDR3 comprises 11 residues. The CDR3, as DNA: TGTGCCAGCAGTTTCCAAAACATTCAGTACTTC. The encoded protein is CASSFQNIQYF.

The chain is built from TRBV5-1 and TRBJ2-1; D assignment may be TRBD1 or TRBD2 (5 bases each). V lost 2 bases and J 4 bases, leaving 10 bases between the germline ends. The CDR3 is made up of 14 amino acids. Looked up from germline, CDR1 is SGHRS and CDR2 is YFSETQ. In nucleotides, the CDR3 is TGCGCCAGCAGCTTTCGGGGCCAGTACAATGAGCAGTTCTTC. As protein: CASSFRGQYNEQFF.

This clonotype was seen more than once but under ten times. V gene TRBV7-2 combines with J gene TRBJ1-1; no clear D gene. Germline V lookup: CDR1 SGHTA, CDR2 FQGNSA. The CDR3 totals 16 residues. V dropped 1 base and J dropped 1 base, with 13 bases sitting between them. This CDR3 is CASSLVGPDPNTEAFF. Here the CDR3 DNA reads TGTGCCAGCAGCTTAGTAGGCCCGGACCCGAACACTGAAGCTTTCTTT.

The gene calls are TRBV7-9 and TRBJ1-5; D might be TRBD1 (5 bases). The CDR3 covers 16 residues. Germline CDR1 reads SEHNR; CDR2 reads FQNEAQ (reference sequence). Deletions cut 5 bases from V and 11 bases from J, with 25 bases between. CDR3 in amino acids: CASSPGESSDRDTQHF. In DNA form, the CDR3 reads TGTGCCAGCAGCCCGGGGGAATCAAGTGACCGGGATACCCAGCATTTT.

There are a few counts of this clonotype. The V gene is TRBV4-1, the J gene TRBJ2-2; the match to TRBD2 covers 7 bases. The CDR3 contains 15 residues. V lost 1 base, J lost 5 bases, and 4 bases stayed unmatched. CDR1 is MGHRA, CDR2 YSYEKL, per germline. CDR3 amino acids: CASSQVWEGTGELFF. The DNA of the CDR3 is TGCGCCAGCAGCCAAGTCTGGGAGGGAACCGGGGAGCTGTTTTTT.

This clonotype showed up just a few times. CDR3 coding DNA: TGTGCCAGCCCCCAACGAGGGCTCAGCTATGGCTACACCTTC. It is translated as CASPQRGLSYGYTF. J is TRBJ1-2 and V is TRBV6-1; D unclear. CDR1 is MNHNS, CDR2 SASEGT, per germline. The CDR3 is 14 amino acids. V shed 8 bases and J shed 4 bases, with 17 bases lying between them.

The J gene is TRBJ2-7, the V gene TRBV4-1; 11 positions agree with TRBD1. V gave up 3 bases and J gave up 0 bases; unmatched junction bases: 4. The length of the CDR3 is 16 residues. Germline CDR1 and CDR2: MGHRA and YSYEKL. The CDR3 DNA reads TGCGCCAGCAGCCAGAGGACAGGGGGCAGCTCCTACGAGCAGTACTTC. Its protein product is CASSQRTGGSSYEQYF.

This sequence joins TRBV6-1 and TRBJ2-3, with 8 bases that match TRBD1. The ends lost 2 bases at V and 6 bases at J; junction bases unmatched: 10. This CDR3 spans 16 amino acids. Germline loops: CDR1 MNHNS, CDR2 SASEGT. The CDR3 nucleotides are TGTGCCAGCAGTGAACTGGAGGACAGGGAATGGGATACGCAGTATTTT. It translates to CASSELEDREWDTQYF.

In DNA, the CDR3 is TGCGCCAGCAGCCATAGGGGACTAGCAGGAGATGAGCAGTTCTTC. This sequence encodes CASSHRGLAGDEQFF. This sequence joins TRBV4-3 and TRBJ2-1; TRBD2 aligns across 9 bases. The CDR3 extends over 15 amino acids. The V gene end was trimmed by 3 bases and the J gene end by 8 bases; junction bases not matched to a gene: 8. The germline V gene has CDR1 LGHNA and CDR2 YSLEER.

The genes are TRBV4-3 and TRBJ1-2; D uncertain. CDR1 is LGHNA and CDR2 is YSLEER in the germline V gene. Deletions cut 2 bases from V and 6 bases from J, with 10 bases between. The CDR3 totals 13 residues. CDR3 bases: TGCGCCAGCAGCCAAAAGGGTCGGGATGGCTACACCTTC. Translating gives CASSQKGRDGYTF.

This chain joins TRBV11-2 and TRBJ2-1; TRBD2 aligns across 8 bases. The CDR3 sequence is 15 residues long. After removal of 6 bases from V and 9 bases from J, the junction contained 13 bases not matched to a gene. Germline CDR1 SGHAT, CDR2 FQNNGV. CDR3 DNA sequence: TGTGCCAGCAGTCCTCTCATGATTCGGGAGGGTGAGCAGTTCTTC. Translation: CASSPLMIREGEQFF.

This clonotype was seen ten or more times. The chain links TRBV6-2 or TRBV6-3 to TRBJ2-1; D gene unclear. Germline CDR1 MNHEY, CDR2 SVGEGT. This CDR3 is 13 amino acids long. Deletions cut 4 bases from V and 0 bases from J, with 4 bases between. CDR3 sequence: CASSSSSYNEQFF. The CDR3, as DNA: TGTGCCAGCAGTTCTAGCTCCTACAATGAGCAGTTCTTC.

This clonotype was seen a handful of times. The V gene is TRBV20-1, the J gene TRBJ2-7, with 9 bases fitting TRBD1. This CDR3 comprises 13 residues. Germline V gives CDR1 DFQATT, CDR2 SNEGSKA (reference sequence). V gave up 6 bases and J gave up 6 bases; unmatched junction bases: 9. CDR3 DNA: TGCAGTGCGACAGACAGGGGGGGACTCGAGCAGTACTTC. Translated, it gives CSATDRGGLEQYF.

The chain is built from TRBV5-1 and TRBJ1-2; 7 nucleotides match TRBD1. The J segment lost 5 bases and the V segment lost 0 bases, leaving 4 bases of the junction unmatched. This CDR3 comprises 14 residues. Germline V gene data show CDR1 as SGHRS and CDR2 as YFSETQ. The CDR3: CASSLGQGGYGYTF. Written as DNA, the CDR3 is TGCGCCAGCAGCTTGGGACAGGGCGGGTATGGCTACACCTTC.

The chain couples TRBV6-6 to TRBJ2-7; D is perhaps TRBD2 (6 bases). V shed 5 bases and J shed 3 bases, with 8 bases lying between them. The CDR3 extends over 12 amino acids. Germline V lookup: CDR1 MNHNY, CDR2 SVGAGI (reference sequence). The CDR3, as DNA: TGTGCCAGCAGTCCTAGCGTCTACGAGCAGTACTTC. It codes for CASSPSVYEQYF.

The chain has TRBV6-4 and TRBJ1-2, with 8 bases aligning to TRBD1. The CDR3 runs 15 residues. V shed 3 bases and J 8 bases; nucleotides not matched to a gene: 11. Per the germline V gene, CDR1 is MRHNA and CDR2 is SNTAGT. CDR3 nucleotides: TGTGCCAGCAGTGAGCGAGGGACAGGCAAAGCAGGCTACACCTTC. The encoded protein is CASSERGTGKAGYTF.

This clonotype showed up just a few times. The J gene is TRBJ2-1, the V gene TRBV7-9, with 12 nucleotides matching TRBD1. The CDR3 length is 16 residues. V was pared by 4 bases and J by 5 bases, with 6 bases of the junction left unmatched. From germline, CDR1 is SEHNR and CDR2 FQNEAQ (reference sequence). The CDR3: CASSSAGQGAHNEQFF. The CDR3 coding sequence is TGTGCCAGCAGCTCCGCGGGACAGGGGGCCCACAATGAGCAGTTCTTC.

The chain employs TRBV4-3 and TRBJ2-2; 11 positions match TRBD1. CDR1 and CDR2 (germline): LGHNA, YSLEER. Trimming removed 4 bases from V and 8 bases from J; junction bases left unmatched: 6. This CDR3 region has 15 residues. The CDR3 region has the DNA TGCGCCAGCAGCCGGGACAGGGGGTTTATAGGGGAGCTGTTTTTT. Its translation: CASSRDRGFIGELFF.